This is a list of T cell receptor beta chains from one sample in a study of T-cell memory formation after mild COVID-19. One entry per CDR3 protein, called by TCRdb with MiXCR from the 5' RACE reads. The repertoire holds hundreds of thousands of distinct CDR3 sequences, with 15% to 20% as singletons. The sample comprised PBMCs or a T cell subset sorted from them (not recorded which). These receptor sequences come from a man between 18 and 29 years old who had mild COVID-19 (a few samples of this study predate the infection). Cell type and time point are not known. CDR3s include the opening cysteine and the closing phenylalanine or tryptophan. D genes are given only for firm matches. Rows may omit the clone size; those that give it use once, few, many or a size class.

J gene,clone size,D gene,V gene,CDR3 protein,CDR3 DNA
TRBJ1-1,many,NA,TRBV4-2,CASSQDPRIEAFF,TGTGCCAGCAGCCAAGATCCGCGGATCGAAGCTTTCTTT
TRBJ1-1,few,NA,TRBV2,CASRPGGWDTEAFF,TGTGCCAGCAGGCCGGGAGGGTGGGACACTGAAGCTTTCTTT
TRBJ1-5,few,TRBD1,TRBV4-2,CASSQDRQGESNQPQHF,TGTGCCAGCAGCCAGGACCGACAGGGGGAAAGCAATCAGCCCCAGCATTTT
TRBJ1-1,NA,NA,TRBV5-4,CASSWGSTEAFF,TGTGCCAGCAGCTGGGGGTCCACTGAAGCTTTCTTT
TRBJ2-1,NA,TRBD2,TRBV27,CASSYSGTSGIEQFF,TGTGCCAGCAGTTACTCCGGGACTAGCGGGATCGAGCAGTTCTTC
TRBJ1-2,many,TRBD1,TRBV12-3/TRBV12-4,CASSSTGGRGYTF,TGTGCCAGCAGTTCGACAGGGGGCAGGGGCTACACCTTC
TRBJ2-7,NA,TRBD2,TRBV7-2,CASSFIAGASYEQYF,TGTGCCAGCAGCTTTATAGCGGGGGCCTCCTACGAGCAGTACTTC
TRBJ2-5,NA,NA,TRBV6-2/TRBV6-3,CASSDRTQPWETQYF,TGTGCCAGCAGTGACCGGACGCAGCCCTGGGAGACCCAGTACTTC
TRBJ1-2,few,NA,TRBV12-3/TRBV12-4,CASSFAGYGYTF,TGTGCCAGCAGTTTCGCGGGCTATGGCTACACCTTC
TRBJ1-1,NA,NA,TRBV28,CASRTPGRTEAFF,TGTGCCAGCAGAACCCCCGGGCGGACTGAAGCTTTCTTT
TRBJ2-1,many,NA,TRBV10-3,CAISVPGAYNEQFF,TGTGCCATCAGTGTCCCAGGGGCGTACAATGAGCAGTTCTTC
TRBJ2-5,few,NA,TRBV5-1,CASSLGSIPGETQYF,TGCGCCAGCAGCTTGGGATCTATTCCTGGGGAGACCCAGTACTTC
TRBJ2-5,few,TRBD2,TRBV20-1,CSATSGGAEETQYF,TGCAGTGCCACGAGCGGGGGAGCGGAAGAGACCCAGTACTTC
TRBJ1-6,NA,NA,TRBV5-1,CASSLVQANSPLHF,TGCGCCAGCAGCTTGGTTCAGGCTAATTCACCCCTCCACTTT
TRBJ2-2,few,NA,TRBV10-3,CATRGGELFF,TGTGCCACCCGGGGCGGGGAGCTGTTTTTT
TRBJ2-1,NA,TRBD2,TRBV27,CASSFQRGPSYNEQFF,TGTGCCAGCAGTTTCCAGCGGGGACCGTCCTACAATGAGCAGTTCTTC
TRBJ2-7,few,NA,TRBV6-2/TRBV6-3,CASSQRAEGTSYEQYF,TGTGCCAGCAGTCAACGGGCAGAGGGTACGAGCTACGAGCAGTACTTC
TRBJ2-1,NA,NA,TRBV19,CASSTLGIEQFF,TGTGCCAGTAGTACTCTGGGGATTGAGCAGTTCTTC
TRBJ2-2,NA,TRBD1,TRBV20-1,CSARGPGTGAGELFF,TGCAGTGCTAGAGGTCCCGGGACAGGGGCCGGGGAGCTGTTTTTT
TRBJ2-1,few,NA,TRBV4-1,CASSQERQPYNEQFF,TGCGCCAGCAGCCAAGAGAGACAGCCTTACAATGAGCAGTTCTTC
TRBJ2-5,NA,NA,TRBV7-2,CASSGWETQYF,TGTGCCAGCAGCGGTTGGGAGACCCAGTACTTC
TRBJ2-2,few,NA,TRBV25-1,CASSEYRELFF,TGTGCCAGCAGTGAATATCGGGAGCTGTTTTTT
TRBJ2-1,NA,TRBD2,TRBV5-1,CASSLSGGASYNEQFF,TGCGCCAGCAGCTTAAGCGGGGGGGCCTCCTACAATGAGCAGTTCTTC
TRBJ2-5,many,NA,TRBV5-1,CASSLAAEETQYF,TGCGCCAGCAGCTTGGCCGCGGAAGAGACCCAGTACTTC
TRBJ1-1,few,NA,TRBV6-2/TRBV6-3,CASSLAGTLNTEAFF,TGTGCCAGCAGTCTCGCCGGGACGCTGAACACTGAAGCTTTCTTT
TRBJ2-2,many,NA,TRBV2,CASSGVQPDTGELFF,TGTGCCAGCAGTGGGGTACAACCGGACACCGGGGAGCTGTTTTTT
TRBJ1-1,NA,NA,TRBV7-9,CASSLDLGRLNTEAFF,TGTGCCAGCAGCTTAGATCTGGGCCGATTGAACACTGAAGCTTTCTTT
TRBJ1-5,few,NA,TRBV28,CASSLWTGQHYSNQPQHF,TGTGCCAGCAGTTTATGGACCGGACAACATTATAGCAATCAGCCCCAGCATTTT
TRBJ2-3,few,NA,TRBV6-4,CASSVTGLSTDTQYF,TGTGCCAGCAGTGTCACGGGGTTGAGCACAGATACGCAGTATTTT
TRBJ2-5,few,NA,TRBV29-1,CSVGTQYF,TGCAGCGTGGGGACCCAGTACTTC
TRBJ2-5,few,NA,TRBV7-3,CASSLAGSRETQYF,TGTGCCAGCAGCTTAGCGGGTTCTCGGGAGACCCAGTACTTC
TRBJ1-6,NA,NA,TRBV4-3,CASSQDIRGNSPLHF,TGCGCCAGCAGCCAAGATATTAGGGGTAATTCACCCCTCCACTTT
TRBJ1-1,NA,NA,TRBV5-1,CASSWGGEANTEAFF,TGCGCCAGCAGCTGGGGGGGCGAAGCGAACACTGAAGCTTTCTTT